Following are 26 T cell receptor beta chains from one sample sequenced in a study of OX40 agonist ivuxolimab in advanced cancers. TCRdb's table, derived via immunoSEQ multiplex PCR, lists solely in-frame clones and lacks some. This sample carries tens of thousands of clones, roughly 81% of them seen once, and the ten largest clones take roughly a sixth. This specimen was CD4+ or CD8+ T cells sorted from blood, taken in a trial of the OX40 agonist ivuxolimab. Source of these receptors: an adult with an advanced solid tumor such as melanoma, head and neck, liver or kidney cancer.

The chain has TRBV28 and TRBJ2-1, with TRBD2 matching over 7 bases. The CDR3 loop spans 14 amino acids. Germline loops: CDR1 MDHEN, CDR2 SYDVKM. The ends lost 7 bases at V and 4 bases at J; junction bases unmatched: 7. CDR3 nucleotides: TGTGCCAGCACCTCTAGCGGAGGGTACAATGAGCAGTTCTTC. It encodes CASTSSGGYNEQFF.

This chain uses TRBV7-7 with TRBJ1-3, with unresolved D. There are 13 residues in the CDR3. The V gene's germline CDR1 is SSHAT and CDR2 FNYEAQ (reference sequence). As DNA, the CDR3 is TGTGCTATTATCGAGACATCTGGAAACACCATATATTTT. Translated, it gives CAIIETSGNTIYF.

V and J are TRBV25-1 and TRBJ2-5, with TRBD1 matching 9 bases. The CDR3 is made up of 13 amino acids. With 4 bases clipped from V and 11 bases from J, the junction kept 8 bases outside the gene matches. CDR1 is MGHDK and CDR2 is SYGVNS in the germline V gene. CDR3 sequence: CASSGDRAEEQYF. As DNA, the CDR3 is TGTGCCAGCAGTGGGGACAGGGCTGAAGAGCAGTACTTC.

J is TRBJ2-2 and V is TRBV6-5; no firm D call. CDR1 and CDR2 from the germline V gene are MNHEY and SVGAGI. This CDR3 is built from 14 residues. V shed 8 bases and J shed 2 bases, with 12 bases lying between them. This chain's CDR3 is CASLPGPNTGELFF. DNA for the CDR3: TGTGCCAGCCTTCCCGGGCCTAACACCGGGGAGCTGTTTTTT.

This clone showed up just once. The chain has TRBV19 and TRBJ2-1; 14 bases fit TRBD2. Trimming took 2 bases from V and 7 from J; bases not matched to a gene: 1. Germline V CDR1 and CDR2: LNHDA, SQIVND (reference sequence). This CDR3 comprises 15 residues. CDR3 DNA sequence: TGTGCCAGTAGTATAAGGACTAGCGGGAGGAATGAGCAGTTCTTC. As protein: CASSIRTSGRNEQFF.

The chain joins TRBV28 to TRBJ1-2; 8 nucleotides line up with TRBD1. Germline CDR1 is MDHEN and CDR2 is SYDVKM. V gave up 4 bases and J gave up 4 bases; unmatched junction bases: 8. The CDR3 is 15 amino acids. For the CDR3, the DNA is TGTGCCAGCAGTTCCGCCGGGACAGGAGTCTATGGCTACACCTTC. It translates to CASSSAGTGVYGYTF.

The chain uses TRBV6-5 and TRBJ2-7; 7 bases match TRBD1. V dropped 6 bases and J dropped 6; count of bases not matched to a gene: 11. Germline V gene data show CDR1 as MNHEY and CDR2 as SVGAGI. The CDR3 consists of 14 residues. CDR3 sequence reads: CASSLYDRAGEQYF. DNA for the CDR3: TGTGCCAGCAGCCTTTACGACAGGGCGGGCGAGCAGTACTTC.

The CDR3 DNA is TGCGCCAGCAGCTTGACCGGGACTAGCGTAGAGGCCAAAAACATTCAGTACTTC. It encodes CASSLTGTSVEAKNIQYF. The chain carries TRBV5-1 and TRBJ2-4, with 10 bases aligning to TRBD2. The ends lost 1 base at V and 1 base at J; junction bases unmatched: 8. Germline values: CDR1 SGHRS, CDR2 YFSETQ. The CDR3 loop spans 18 amino acids.

This chain links TRBV4-1 with TRBJ2-1; no definite D call. V was pared by 0 bases and J by 1 base, with 10 bases between. This CDR3 is 16 amino acids long. Germline V gene data show CDR1 as MGHRA and CDR2 as YSYEKL. The CDR3 is CASSQEGVLSYNEQFF. For the CDR3, the DNA is TGCGCCAGCAGCCAAGAAGGAGTGCTATCCTACAATGAGCAGTTCTTC.

This chain joins TRBV5-8 and TRBJ2-1; maybe TRBD1 (5 bases). The CDR3 totals 17 residues. Between the trimmed V and J ends, which lost 0 bases and 0 bases, there was a span of 13 bases. Germline V lookup: CDR1 SGHTS, CDR2 YDEGEE. This CDR3 reads CASSLGAGLGSYNEQFF. As DNA, the CDR3 is TGTGCCAGCAGCTTGGGGGCAGGGCTGGGCTCCTACAATGAGCAGTTCTTC. The full variable domain, in which reference TRBV5-8 and TRBJ2-1 provide the parts outside the CDR3, is EAGVTQSPTHLIKTRGQQATLRCSPISGHTSVYWYQQALGLGLQFLLWYDEGEERNRGNFPPRFSGRQFPNYSSELNVNALELEDSALYLCASSLGAGLGSYNEQFFGPGTRLTVL.

This rearrangement joins TRBV14 to TRBJ2-7, with TRBD2 matching over 9 bases. The CDR3 totals 16 residues. V lost 4 bases to trimming and J lost 0 bases; unmatched junction nucleotides: 7. CDR1 and CDR2 from the germline V gene are SGHDN and FVKESK. CDR3 nucleotide sequence: TGTGCCAGCAGCCTAAGACTAGCGGCCACCTCCTACGAGCAGTACTTC. It codes for CASSLRLAATSYEQYF.

The rearrangement links TRBV7-2 to TRBJ2-3; D tentatively reads TRBD1 or TRBD2 (6 bases each). Germline V CDR1 and CDR2: SGHTA, FQGNSA. The CDR3 has 17 amino acids. The V end lost 1 base, the J end lost 3 bases, and 17 bases lay between the germline ends. CDR3 region: CASSLGNFGGRTDTQYF. CDR3 sequence (DNA): TGTGCCAGCAGCTTAGGCAATTTTGGGGGGCGAACAGATACGCAGTATTTT. Variable domain in full (rest from reference TRBV7-2 and TRBJ2-3): GAGVSQSPSNKVTEKGKDVELRCDPISGHTALYWYRQSLGQGLEFLIYFQGNSAPDKSGLPSDRFSAERTGGSVSTLTIQRTQQEDSAVYLCASSLGNFGGRTDTQYFGPGTRLTVL.

This chain connects TRBV6-1 to TRBJ2-1; weak D call: TRBD2 (5 bases). V shed 2 bases and J shed 0 bases, with 17 bases lying between them. Germline V CDR1 and CDR2: MNHNS, SASEGT. This CDR3 contains 18 residues. The CDR3 bases are TGTGCCAGCAGTGAAATTGGGCTAGCTGTGAGCTCCTACAATGAGCAGTTCTTC. This codes for CASSEIGLAVSSYNEQFF.

The rearrangement uses TRBV19 and TRBJ2-3; no definite D call. The CDR3 runs to 15 residues. V was cut by 3 bases and J by 3 bases, with 13 bases left in between. Germline CDR1 LNHDA, CDR2 SQIVND (reference sequence). The CDR3 bases are TGTGCCAGTAGTATTGTCGGAGTAACGACAGATACGCAGTATTTT. It translates to CASSIVGVTTDTQYF.

The gene calls are TRBV7-2 and TRBJ2-2; D ambiguous. V shed 9 bases and J shed 5 bases, with 7 bases lying between them. The length of the CDR3 is 11 residues. Germline loops: CDR1 SGHTA, CDR2 FQGNSA. CDR3 coding DNA: TGTGCCAGTAGAAGGACCGGGGAGCTGTTTTTT. Translation: CASRRTGELFF. The full variable domain, completed using reference TRBV7-2 and TRBJ2-2, is GAGVSQSPSNKVTEKGKDVELRCDPISGHTALYWYRQSLGQGLEFLIYFQGNSAPDKSGLPSDRFSAERTGGSVSTLTIQRTQQEDSAVYLCASRRTGELFFGEGSRLTVL.

CDR3 sequence reads: CASSSNDEQFF. The CDR3 DNA sequence: TGTGCCAGCAGCTCGAACGATGAGCAGTTCTTC. The chain carries TRBV11-3 and TRBJ2-1; D is undetermined. CDR1 SGHNT and CDR2 YENEEA come from the germline V gene. Trimming cost V 4 bases and J 8 bases, with 6 bases left between them. The CDR3 is made up of 11 amino acids.

This clone came up a few times. The V and J genes are TRBV28 and TRBJ2-7; 7 bases line up with TRBD2. This CDR3 comprises 15 residues. Germline lookup yields CDR1 MDHEN and CDR2 SYDVKM. The ends lost 3 bases at V and 0 bases at J; junction bases unmatched: 5. CDR3 protein: CASSFWGGSSYEQYF. CDR3 sequence (DNA): TGTGCCAGCAGTTTTTGGGGGGGGAGCTCCTACGAGCAGTACTTC.

The rearrangement joins TRBV11-3 to TRBJ2-3; D gene ambiguous. Trimming took off 5 bases at V and 0 bases at J, with 12 bases between the two ends. The CDR3 runs 15 residues. From germline, CDR1 is SGHNT and CDR2 YENEEA. The CDR3, as DNA: TGTGCCAGCAGCCCATCGGGCCAGAGCACAGATACGCAGTATTTT. Encoded protein: CASSPSGQSTDTQYF.

The chain has TRBV27 and TRBJ2-2, with D perhaps TRBD1 or TRBD2 (6 bases each). V lost 7 bases to trimming and J lost 6 bases, with 15 bases between them. This CDR3 has 14 amino acids. Germline CDR1 reads MNHEY; CDR2 reads SMNVEV (reference sequence). The CDR3 DNA sequence: TGTGCCAGCACCCCGGGGGCTGGCGCCGGGGAGCTGTTTTTT. Translating gives CASTPGAGAGELFF.

This rearrangement joins TRBV18 to TRBJ2-1; unclear D gene. CDR3 size: 11 residues. Germline lookup yields CDR1 KGHSH and CDR2 LQKENI. With 5 bases removed from V and 3 bases from J, the gap between germline ends came to 2 bases. The CDR3 sequence is CASSYYNEQFF. The CDR3 nucleotides are TGTGCCAGCTCATACTACAATGAGCAGTTCTTC.

The chain recombines TRBV7-2 with TRBJ2-1; D is ambiguous. The germline V and J ends were trimmed by 1 base and 6 bases, with 13 bases remaining between them. This CDR3 spans 15 amino acids. Germline CDR1 SGHTA, CDR2 FQGNSA. As DNA, the CDR3 is TGTGCCAGCAGCTTAGATTACAGTTTAGCCAATGAGCAGTTCTTC. Encoded protein: CASSLDYSLANEQFF.

The chain couples TRBV19 to TRBJ1-1; D might be TRBD1 (6 bases). This CDR3 region has 17 residues. V lost 3 bases, J lost 5 bases, and 22 bases lay in between. Germline CDR1 and CDR2: LNHDA and SQIVND (reference sequence). This chain's CDR3 is CASSITSGYGRGTEAFF. The CDR3 nucleotides read TGTGCCAGTAGTATCACAAGTGGGTACGGAAGGGGGACTGAAGCTTTCTTT. Drawing the rest from reference TRBV19 and TRBJ1-1, the complete variable domain is DGGITQSPKYLFRKEGQNVTLSCEQNLNHDAMYWYRQDPGQGLRLIYYSQIVNDFQKGDIAEGYSVSREKKESFPLTVTSAQKNPTAFYLCASSITSGYGRGTEAFFGQGTRLTVV.

V gene TRBV2 combines with J gene TRBJ2-1; 11 bases map to TRBD2. V trimming: 10 bases; J trimming: 7 bases; junction bases outside the gene matches: 9. This CDR3 comprises 14 residues. Germline V gene data show CDR1 as SNHLY and CDR2 as FYNNEI. As DNA, the CDR3 is TGTGCCACCAAAAGACTAGCGGGAAATAATGAGCAGTTCTTC. The encoded protein is CATKRLAGNNEQFF.

The V call is TRBV7-9, the J call TRBJ1-4; tentative D call: TRBD1 (5 bases). There are 15 residues in the CDR3. Germline loops: CDR1 SEHNR, CDR2 FQNEAQ (reference sequence). V lost 4 bases and J 4 bases, leaving 13 bases between the germline ends. CDR3 protein: CASSSPAGGNEKLFF. In DNA, the CDR3 is TGTGCCAGCAGCTCACCGGCGGGGGGTAATGAAAAACTGTTTTTT. The whole variable domain, remainder taken from reference TRBV7-9 and TRBJ1-4, is DTGVSQNPRHKITKRGQNVTFRCDPISEHNRLYWYRQTLGQGPEFLTYFQNEAQLEKSRLLSDRFSAERPKGSFSTLEIQRTEQGDSAMYLCASSSPAGGNEKLFFGSGTQLSVL.

V gene TRBV7-2 combines with J gene TRBJ2-1; D tentatively reads TRBD1 or TRBD2 (5 bases each). The CDR3 contains 18 residues. Trimming pared 1 base from V and 7 bases from J, leaving 23 bases between. Germline V gene data show CDR1 as SGHTA and CDR2 as FQGNSA. The CDR3 region is CASSLGFIGVGRENEQFF. Here the CDR3 DNA reads TGTGCCAGCAGCTTAGGTTTCATCGGGGTCGGCAGGGAGAATGAGCAGTTCTTC.

The rearrangement uses TRBV27 and TRBJ1-6; D perhaps matches TRBD1 (6 bases). This CDR3 has 15 amino acids. V was pared by 5 bases and J by 7 bases, with 15 bases between. The germline V gene encodes CDR1 MNHEY and CDR2 SMNVEV (reference sequence). The chain's CDR3 is CASSDRHPLNSPLHF. The CDR3 bases are TGTGCCAGCAGTGACAGGCACCCTCTCAATTCACCCCTCCACTTT.